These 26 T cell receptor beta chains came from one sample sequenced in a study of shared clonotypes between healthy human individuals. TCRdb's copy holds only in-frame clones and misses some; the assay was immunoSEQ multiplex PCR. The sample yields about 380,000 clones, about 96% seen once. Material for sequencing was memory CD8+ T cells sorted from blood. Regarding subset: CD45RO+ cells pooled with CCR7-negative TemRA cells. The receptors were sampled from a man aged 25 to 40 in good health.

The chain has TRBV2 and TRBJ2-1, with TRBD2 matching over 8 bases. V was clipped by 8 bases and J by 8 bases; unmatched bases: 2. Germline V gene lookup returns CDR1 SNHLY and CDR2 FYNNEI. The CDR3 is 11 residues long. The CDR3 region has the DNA TGTGCCAGCCAAGCGGGAGATGAGCAGTTCTTC. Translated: CASQAGDEQFF.

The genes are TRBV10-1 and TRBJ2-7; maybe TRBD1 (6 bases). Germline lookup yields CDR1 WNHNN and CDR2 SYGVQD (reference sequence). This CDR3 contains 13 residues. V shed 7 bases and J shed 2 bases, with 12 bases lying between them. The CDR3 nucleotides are TGCGCCAGCACTGGGAAGGGGGCCTACGAGCAGTACTTC. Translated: CASTGKGAYEQYF.

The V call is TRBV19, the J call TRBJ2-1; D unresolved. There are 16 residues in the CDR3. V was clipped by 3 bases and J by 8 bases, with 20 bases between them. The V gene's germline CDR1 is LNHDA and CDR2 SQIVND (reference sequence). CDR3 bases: TGTGCCAGTAGTATGATTATACGATCTCCGGTCGATGAGCAGTTCTTC. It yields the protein CASSMIIRSPVDEQFF.

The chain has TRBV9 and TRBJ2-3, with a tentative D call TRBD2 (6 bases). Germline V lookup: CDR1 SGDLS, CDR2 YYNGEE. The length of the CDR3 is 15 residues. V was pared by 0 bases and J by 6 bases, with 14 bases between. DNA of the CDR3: TGTGCCAGCAGCGTAGAAGGGACTCGGGAGGATACGCAGTATTTT. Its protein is CASSVEGTREDTQYF.

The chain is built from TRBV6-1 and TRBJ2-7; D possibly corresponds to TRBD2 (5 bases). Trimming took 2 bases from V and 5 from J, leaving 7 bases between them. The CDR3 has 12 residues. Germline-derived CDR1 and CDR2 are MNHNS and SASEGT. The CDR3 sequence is CASSEIGDEQYF. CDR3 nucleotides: TGTGCCAGCAGTGAAATCGGGGACGAGCAGTACTTC.

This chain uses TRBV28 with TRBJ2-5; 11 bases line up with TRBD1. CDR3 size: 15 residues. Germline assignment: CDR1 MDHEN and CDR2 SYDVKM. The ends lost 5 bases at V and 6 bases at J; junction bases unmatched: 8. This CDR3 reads CASSLWTGGVKTQYF. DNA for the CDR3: TGTGCCAGCAGTCTCTGGACAGGGGGCGTGAAGACCCAGTACTTC.

CDR3 nucleotide sequence: TGTGCCAGCAGCCTACCAGAATCTGGCAATCAGCCCCAGCATTTT. Protein product: CASSLPESGNQPQHF. The J gene is TRBJ1-5, the V gene TRBV28; D call uncertain. Per germline, CDR1 MDHEN and CDR2 SYDVKM. The CDR3 is 15 residues long. Trimming pared 6 bases from V and 2 bases from J, leaving 14 bases between.

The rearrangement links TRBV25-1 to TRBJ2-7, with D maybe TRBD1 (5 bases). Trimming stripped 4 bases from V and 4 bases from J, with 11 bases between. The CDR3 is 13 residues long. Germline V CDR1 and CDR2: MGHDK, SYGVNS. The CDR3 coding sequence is TGTGCCAGCAGTGCCCGGCAGGGATACGAGCAGTACTTC. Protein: CASSARQGYEQYF.

The CDR3, as DNA: TGTGCCAGCAGCTCGGATCCGTATGGCTACACCTTC. Translation gives CASSSDPYGYTF. V usage is TRBV7-2 and J usage is TRBJ1-2, with D hard to call. This CDR3 region has 12 residues. The V end lost 4 bases, the J end lost 5 bases, and 8 bases lay between the germline ends. CDR1 and CDR2 (germline): SGHTA, FQGNSA.

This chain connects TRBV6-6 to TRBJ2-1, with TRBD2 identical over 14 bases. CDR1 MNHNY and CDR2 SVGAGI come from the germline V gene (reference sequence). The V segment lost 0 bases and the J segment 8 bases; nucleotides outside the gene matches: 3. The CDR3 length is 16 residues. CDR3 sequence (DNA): TGTGCCAGCAGTTACTCGACTAGCGGGAGGGCCTATGAGCAGTTCTTC. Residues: CASSYSTSGRAYEQFF.

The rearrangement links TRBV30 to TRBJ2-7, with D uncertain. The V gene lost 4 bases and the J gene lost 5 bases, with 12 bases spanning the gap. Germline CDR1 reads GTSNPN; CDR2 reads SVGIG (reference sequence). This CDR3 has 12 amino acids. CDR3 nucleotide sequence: TGTGCCTGGAATGGCGGCTCTCACGAGCAGTACTTC. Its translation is CAWNGGSHEQYF.

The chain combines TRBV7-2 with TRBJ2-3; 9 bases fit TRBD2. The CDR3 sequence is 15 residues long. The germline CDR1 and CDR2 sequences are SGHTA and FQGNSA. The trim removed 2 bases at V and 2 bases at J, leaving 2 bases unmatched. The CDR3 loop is CASSLLAGTTDTQYF. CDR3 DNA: TGTGCCAGCAGCTTACTAGCGGGGACCACAGATACGCAGTATTTT.

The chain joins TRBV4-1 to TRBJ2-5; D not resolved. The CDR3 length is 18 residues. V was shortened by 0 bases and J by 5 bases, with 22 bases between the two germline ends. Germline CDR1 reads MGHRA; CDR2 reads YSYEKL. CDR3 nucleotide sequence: TGCGCCAGCAGCCAAGAGGATCGTTTCTTTAACCCCACGGAGACCCAGTACTTC. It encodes CASSQEDRFFNPTETQYF.

This CDR3 is CASSFGGHPEGYTF. Here the CDR3 DNA reads TGTGCCAGCAGTTTCGGGGGACATCCCGAGGGCTACACCTTC. The chain recombines TRBV28 with TRBJ1-2; tentatively, D is TRBD1 (6 bases). The CDR3 has 14 amino acids. Germline V gene data show CDR1 as MDHEN and CDR2 as SYDVKM. Between the trimmed V and J ends, which lost 3 bases and 8 bases, there was a span of 16 bases.

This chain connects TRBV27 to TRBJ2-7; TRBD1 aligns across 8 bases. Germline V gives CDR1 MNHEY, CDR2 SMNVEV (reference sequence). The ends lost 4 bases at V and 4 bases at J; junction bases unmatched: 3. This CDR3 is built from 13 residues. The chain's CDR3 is CASSSGTGYEQYF. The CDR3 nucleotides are TGTGCCAGCAGTTCGGGGACAGGTTACGAGCAGTACTTC.

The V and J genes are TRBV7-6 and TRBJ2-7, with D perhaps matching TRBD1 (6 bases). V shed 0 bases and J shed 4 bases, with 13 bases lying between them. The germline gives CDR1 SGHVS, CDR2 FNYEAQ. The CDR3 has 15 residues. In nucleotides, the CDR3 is TGTGCCAGCAGCTTAGCCTGGAAGGGGACATACGAGCAGTACTTC. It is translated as CASSLAWKGTYEQYF.

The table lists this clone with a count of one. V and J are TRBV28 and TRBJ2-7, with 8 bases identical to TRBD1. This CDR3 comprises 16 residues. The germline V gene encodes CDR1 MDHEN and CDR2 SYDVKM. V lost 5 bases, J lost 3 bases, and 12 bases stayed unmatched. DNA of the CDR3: TGTGCCAGCAGTCCCATCTGGACAGGGAACAACTACGAGCAGTACTTC. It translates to CASSPIWTGNNYEQYF.

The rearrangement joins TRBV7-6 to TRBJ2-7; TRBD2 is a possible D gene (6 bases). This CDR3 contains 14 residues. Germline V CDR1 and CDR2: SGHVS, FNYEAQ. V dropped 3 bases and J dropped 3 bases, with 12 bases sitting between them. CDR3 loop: CASSFSGLHYEQYF. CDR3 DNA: TGTGCCAGCAGCTTTAGCGGATTACACTACGAGCAGTACTTC. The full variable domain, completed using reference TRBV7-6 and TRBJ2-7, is GAGVSQSPRYKVTKRGQDVALRCDPISGHVSLYWYRQALGQGPEFLTYFNYEAQQDKSGLPNDRFSAERPEGSISTLTIQRTEQRDSAMYRCASSFSGLHYEQYFGPGTRLTVT.

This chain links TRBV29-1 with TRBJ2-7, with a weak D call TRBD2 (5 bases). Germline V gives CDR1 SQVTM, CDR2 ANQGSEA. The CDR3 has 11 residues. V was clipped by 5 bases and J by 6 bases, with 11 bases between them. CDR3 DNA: TGCAGCGTTACACCCGGAGGCGAGCAGTACTTC. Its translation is CSVTPGGEQYF.

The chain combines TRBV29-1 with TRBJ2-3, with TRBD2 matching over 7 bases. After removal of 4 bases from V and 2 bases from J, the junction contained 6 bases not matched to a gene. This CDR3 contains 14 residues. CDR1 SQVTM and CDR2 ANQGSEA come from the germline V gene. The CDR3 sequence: CSVAGGSPTDTQYF. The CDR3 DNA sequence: TGCAGCGTTGCTGGCGGGAGCCCCACAGATACGCAGTATTTT.

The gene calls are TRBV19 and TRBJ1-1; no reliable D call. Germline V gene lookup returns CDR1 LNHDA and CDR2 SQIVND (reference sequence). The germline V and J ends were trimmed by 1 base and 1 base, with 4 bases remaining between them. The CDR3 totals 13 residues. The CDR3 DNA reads TGTGCCAGTAGTATAGTCACGAACACTGAAGCTTTCTTT. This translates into CASSIVTNTEAFF.

CDR3 sequence (DNA): TGTGCCAGCAGCTTAGGACAGGGGGGCTATGGCTACACCTTC. Amino acid sequence: CASSLGQGGYGYTF. The chain links TRBV11-2 to TRBJ1-2; 9 positions agree with TRBD1. The CDR3 has 14 residues. Looked up from germline, CDR1 is SGHAT and CDR2 is FQNNGV. The J segment lost 4 bases and the V segment lost 1 base, leaving 1 base of the junction unmatched.

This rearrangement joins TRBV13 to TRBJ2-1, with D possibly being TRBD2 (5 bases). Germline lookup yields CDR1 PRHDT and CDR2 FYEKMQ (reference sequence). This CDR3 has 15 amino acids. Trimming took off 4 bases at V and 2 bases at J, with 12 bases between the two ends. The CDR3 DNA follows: TGTGCCAGCAGCTGGAGCGGACTGCCCTACAATGAGCAGTTCTTC. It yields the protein CASSWSGLPYNEQFF.

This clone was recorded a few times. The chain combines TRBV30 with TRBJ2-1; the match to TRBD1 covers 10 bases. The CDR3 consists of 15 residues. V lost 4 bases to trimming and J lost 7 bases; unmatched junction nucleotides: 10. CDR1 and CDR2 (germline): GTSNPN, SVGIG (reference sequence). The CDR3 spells CAWTLGTGVENEQFF. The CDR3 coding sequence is TGTGCCTGGACCCTGGGGACAGGGGTCGAAAATGAGCAGTTCTTC. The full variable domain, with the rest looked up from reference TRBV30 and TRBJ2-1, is SQTIHQWPATLVQPVGSPLSLECTVEGTSNPNLYWYRQAAGRGLQLLFYSVGIGQISSEVPQNLSASRPQDRQFILSSKKLLLSDSGFYLCAWTLGTGVENEQFFGPGTRLTVL.

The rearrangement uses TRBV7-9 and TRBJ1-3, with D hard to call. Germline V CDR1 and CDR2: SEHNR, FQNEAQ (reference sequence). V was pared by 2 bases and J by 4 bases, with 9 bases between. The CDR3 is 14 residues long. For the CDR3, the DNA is TGTGCCAGCAGCTTAAAACTGGACGGAAACACCATATATTTT. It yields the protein CASSLKLDGNTIYF.

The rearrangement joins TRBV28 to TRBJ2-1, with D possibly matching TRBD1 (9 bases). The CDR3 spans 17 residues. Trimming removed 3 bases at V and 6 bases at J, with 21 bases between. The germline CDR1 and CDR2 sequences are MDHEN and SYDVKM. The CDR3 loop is CASSLGLGGQGSNEQFF. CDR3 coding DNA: TGTGCCAGCAGTTTGGGACTAGGGGGACAGGGATCCAATGAGCAGTTCTTC.